One and the same sample provided the 14 T cell receptor beta chains below, sequenced in a study of patients and donors after allogeneic stem cell transplantation (dated by TCRdb to the early 2020s). Library preparation was by RT-PCR. The sequencing machine was a NextSeq 550. In TCRdb, the public reads were trimmed at Q25 with fastp and aligned with MiXCR, with productive beta chains retained. Entries that share a CDR3 protein sequence are merged under the most common genes and DNA. The sample has approximately 150,000 distinct CDR3 sequences on record, about a quarter of them singletons. 25% to 30% of the sample goes to the ten largest clones. The specimen was blood, either unsorted or a sorted T cell fraction (not recorded which). The receptors were gathered from a human donor who was either an allogeneic HSCT recipient or a stem cell or donor lymphocyte infusion donor (not recorded which). It is not recorded whose cells these are; they may come from a transplant donor.

This clonotype appeared a few times. This sequence joins TRBV12-3 or TRBV12-4 and TRBJ2-1; 7 positions agree with TRBD2. J lost 2 bases, V lost 1 base, and 8 bases had no gene match. The CDR3 loop spans 17 amino acids. This CDR3 is CASSLVSGGSPYNEQFF. In nucleotides, the CDR3 is TGTGCCAGCAGTTTAGTATCCGGCGGGAGCCCCTACAATGAGCAGTTCTTC.

This clonotype was counted a few times. The V and J genes are TRBV5-1 and TRBJ1-1; D is ambiguous. The CDR3 contains 15 residues. CDR1 SGHRS and CDR2 YFSETQ come from the germline V gene. The V and J ends lost 0 bases and 5 bases respectively, with 14 bases between them. Written as DNA, the CDR3 is TGCGCCAGCAGCTTGGTGTCAGGACCTACTACTGAAGCTTTCTTT. Translating gives CASSLVSGPTTEAFF. The full variable domain, completed using reference TRBV5-1 and TRBJ1-1, is KAGVTQTPRYLIKTRGQQVTLSCSPISGHRSVSWYQQTPGQGLQFLFEYFSETQRNKGNFPGRFSGRQFSNSRSEMNVSTLELGDSALYLCASSLVSGPTTEAFFGQGTRLTVV.

The V call is TRBV20-1, the J call TRBJ1-5; D remains unclear. Trimming shortened V by 3 bases and J by 5 bases, and 17 bases separated the two germline ends. The CDR3 spans 15 residues. From germline, CDR1 is DFQATT and CDR2 SNEGSKA (reference sequence). Here the CDR3 reads CSASDRTLSDQPQHF. The CDR3 DNA is TGCAGTGCTAGCGATAGGACTCTCTCGGATCAGCCCCAGCATTTT.

At least ten counts were recorded for this clonotype. The V gene is TRBV14, the J gene TRBJ1-1; D is uncertain. Trimming took off 1 base at V and 1 base at J, with 10 bases between the two ends. This CDR3 region has 15 residues. Germline V CDR1 and CDR2: SGHDN, FVKESK. For the CDR3, the DNA is TGTGCCAGCAGCCAAGGCCCACACCCGAACACTGAAGCTTTCTTT. Protein sequence: CASSQGPHPNTEAFF. The entire variable domain, with the rest obtained from reference TRBV14 and TRBJ1-1, is as follows: EAGVTQFPSHSVIEKGQTVTLRCDPISGHDNLYWYRRVMGKEIKFLLHFVKESKQDESGMPNNRFLAERTGGTYSTLKVQPAELEDSGVYFCASSQGPHPNTEAFFGQGTRLTVV.

The rearrangement uses TRBV13 and TRBJ1-6, with 12 bases lining up with TRBD1. The V gene's germline CDR1 is PRHDT and CDR2 FYEKMQ (reference sequence). This CDR3 has 16 residues. The J segment lost 14 bases and the V segment lost 1 base, leaving 9 bases of the junction unmatched. The CDR3, as DNA: TGTGCCAGCAGCTTAGTAGGGGACAGGGGGCCTCTGGCCCTCCACTTT. This sequence encodes CASSLVGDRGPLALHF. The full variable domain, completed using reference TRBV13 and TRBJ1-6, is AAGVIQSPRHLIKEKRETATLKCYPIPRHDTVYWYQQGPGQDPQFLISFYEKMQSDKGSIPDRFSAQQFSDYHSELNMSSLELGDSALYFCASSLVGDRGPLALHFGNGTRLTVT.

This clonotype has at least ten counts. The rearrangement joins TRBV27 to TRBJ1-2; possibly TRBD1 for D (5 bases). This CDR3 is built from 15 residues. Germline CDR1 reads MNHEY; CDR2 reads SMNVEV (reference sequence). Trimming took off 0 bases at V and 4 bases at J, with 12 bases between the two ends. CDR3 sequence (DNA): TGTGCCAGCAGTTTATCGCGGGGACCCATCTATGGCTACACCTTC. It codes for CASSLSRGPIYGYTF.

This clonotype was counted a few times. The chain is built from TRBV19 and TRBJ2-2, with D possibly being TRBD1 or TRBD2 (6 bases each). CDR1 is LNHDA, CDR2 SQIVND, per germline (reference sequence). Trimming removed 11 bases from V and 4 bases from J, with 17 bases in between. CDR3 length: 14 residues. As DNA, the CDR3 is TGTGCCGGGGGGCAGGGGCTTCTCACCGGGGAGCTGTTTTTT. Translation gives CAGGQGLLTGELFF.

V gene TRBV7-9 combines with J gene TRBJ1-1; D uncertain. V lost 0 bases and J 4 bases, leaving 6 bases between the germline ends. Germline CDR1 is SEHNR and CDR2 is FQNEAQ (reference sequence). The CDR3 sequence is 13 residues long. The CDR3 protein is CASSLAVTTEAFF. In DNA, the CDR3 is TGTGCCAGCAGCTTAGCGGTGACCACTGAAGCTTTCTTT.

This chain links TRBV5-1 with TRBJ1-3; the match to TRBD1 covers 9 bases. Germline values: CDR1 SGHRS, CDR2 YFSETQ. The CDR3 runs 15 residues. Trimming took 4 bases from V and 3 from J; bases not matched to a gene: 5. CDR3 in amino acids: CASSKKGQGGNTIYF. The CDR3 bases are TGCGCCAGCAGCAAGAAGGGACAGGGTGGAAACACCATATATTTT.

This clonotype was picked up one time. This chain links TRBV29-1 with TRBJ2-7; no definite D call. The length of the CDR3 is 12 residues. Germline loops: CDR1 SQVTM, CDR2 ANQGSEA. Trimming took 0 bases from V and 3 from J, leaving 6 bases between them. This CDR3 is CSVEDLSYEQYF. In DNA, the CDR3 is TGCAGCGTTGAAGATCTTAGCTACGAGCAGTACTTC.

This clonotype was seen a handful of times. This chain joins TRBV5-1 and TRBJ2-1, with 9 positions matching TRBD2. This CDR3 contains 16 residues. V shed 1 base, J shed 7 bases, and the junction held 9 bases outside the gene matches. Per germline, CDR1 SGHRS and CDR2 YFSETQ. CDR3 loop: CASSLPAGGVGNEQFF. In nucleotides, the CDR3 is TGCGCCAGCAGCTTGCCAGCGGGGGGCGTTGGTAATGAGCAGTTCTTC.

This clonotype occurred a few times. This chain uses TRBV11-3 with TRBJ1-1; D is unresolved. The ends were cut back, 2 bases at V and 6 bases at J, with 4 bases in the middle. Looked up from germline, CDR1 is SGHNT and CDR2 is YENEEA. The CDR3 covers 11 residues. The DNA for the CDR3 is TGTGCCAGCAGCTTATACTCTGAAGCTTTCTTT. Its protein is CASSLYSEAFF.

This clonotype came up a few times. This rearrangement joins TRBV12-3 or TRBV12-4 to TRBJ2-7, with TRBD2 matching over 9 bases. The J segment lost 0 bases and the V segment lost 1 base, leaving 4 bases of the junction unmatched. CDR3 length: 16 amino acids. The CDR3 protein is CASSLDQRGASYEQYF. The CDR3 bases are TGTGCCAGCAGTTTAGATCAGCGGGGGGCCTCCTACGAGCAGTACTTC.

The count of this clonotype is one. The V gene is TRBV9, the J gene TRBJ2-3; 8 nucleotides line up with TRBD2. CDR3 length: 16 amino acids. V was pared by 4 bases and J by 5 bases, with 12 bases of the junction left unmatched. Germline V CDR1 and CDR2: SGDLS, YYNGEE. CDR3 sequence reads: CASSITRSGGRDTQYF. In nucleotides, the CDR3 is TGTGCCAGCAGCATTACGCGGAGCGGGGGCCGAGATACGCAGTATTTT.